The entry below describes one T cell receptor (beta chain). What it binds is unknown. The CDR3 length is 16 residues. CDR1 is LNHDA and CDR2 is SQIVND in the germline V gene (reference sequence). V shed 3 bases, J shed 6 bases, and the junction held 6 bases outside the gene matches. The data belong to a study of CD8+ T cells in alopecia areata. Study-level background: The tofacitinib course ran for 6 to 18 months and was followed by 6 months off drug. Study-level points and caveats: TCR sharing across patients was less clear than in mice, possibly HLA-related.

Lesional scalp punch biopsies and peripheral blood were collected from alopecia areata patients. Following RNA extraction, reverse transcription yielded cDNA that acted as the sequencing template. The protocol was immunoSEQ multiplex PCR, while the TCRdb copy is restricted to in-frame clones and leaves out a portion. The sample includes about 130,000 clones, around 50% of them seen just once. The chain has TRBV19 and TRBJ1-5; 12 nucleotides agree with TRBD1. The sample consisted of CD4+ T cells sorted from blood, taken at week 0. This receptor was identified in a human donor with alopecia areata. CDR3 nucleotides: TGTGCCAGTAGTATGACCGGGACAGGGGGCCTTCAGCCCCAGCATTTT. It specifies CASSMTGTGGLQPQHF.